The 3 T cell receptor beta chains in this list originate from one sample, sequenced in a study of blood T cells in healthy people across ages. PCR was performed a second time for roughly 7 to 11 cycles using a sample-barcoded 5' primer and a J-beta primer mix. TCRdb called the 5' RACE reads again in MiXCR, with one record for every CDR3 protein. The sample has about 900,000 distinct CDR3 sequences, around 48% seen once; the top ten hold around an eighth. The sequencing input was blood. The source is a man aged 25 to 40 in good health.

Remarks on this clonotype: Sequence at one end of the junction differs from germline and may be a read error. This chain connects TRBV20-1 to TRBJ2-7, with D tentatively TRBD1 or TRBD2 (7 bases each). The J call is in doubt because the DNA end fits TRBJ2-5 better. From germline, CDR1 is DFQATT and CDR2 SNEGSKA (reference sequence). This CDR3 contains 16 residues. The CDR3 is CGAAIRGGLARETQYF. The CDR3 region has the DNA TGCGGTGCTGCGATCAGGGGGGGGTTGGCAAGGGAGACCCAGTACTTC.

This clonotype was detected once. The genes are TRBV14 and TRBJ2-6; no firm D call. The germline V and J ends were trimmed by 0 bases and 8 bases, with 8 bases remaining between them. The germline gives CDR1 SGHDN, CDR2 FVKESK. The CDR3 has 14 residues. CDR3 sequence (DNA): TGTGCCAGCAGCCAAGAACCGCAAACCAACGTCCTGACTTTC. It codes for CASSQEPQTNVLTF.

This clonotype showed up just a few times. This chain connects TRBV12-3 or TRBV12-4 to TRBJ1-1; D is ambiguous. The CDR3 is 13 residues long. V dropped 5 bases and J dropped 4 bases, with 11 bases sitting between them. The chain's CDR3 is CASSLFEGTEAFF. The CDR3, as DNA: TGTGCCAGCAGTCTCTTTGAGGGCACTGAAGCTTTCTTT.